Each of the 21 T cell receptor beta chains below was sequenced from the same sample in a study of T cell responses to AZD1222 COVID-19 vaccine. Repertoires were generated with immunoSEQ multiplex PCR, while TCRdb's copy carries only in-frame clones and drops some. The sample holds 65,000 to 75,000 clones, 70% to 90% seen once. The sample here was peripheral blood, taken 28 days after the second dose of the MenACWY control vaccine. These receptors were obtained from an adult who received the MenACWY meningococcal vaccine as a control.

This clone came up once. This chain links TRBV5-4 with TRBJ2-3; D is perhaps TRBD2 (5 bases). V shed 1 base and J shed 0 bases, with 12 bases lying between them. Germline values: CDR1 SGHNT, CDR2 YYREEE (reference sequence). This CDR3 contains 16 residues. The CDR3 loop is CASSLLLDYSTDTQYF. The CDR3 DNA reads as TGTGCCAGCAGCTTGCTACTTGACTATAGCACAGATACGCAGTATTTT.

The rearrangement uses TRBV14 and TRBJ2-7, with D hard to call. Trimming removed 1 base at V and 6 bases at J, with 13 bases between. This CDR3 is built from 14 residues. Germline CDR1 reads SGHDN; CDR2 reads FVKESK. The CDR3 loop reads CASSQVYGAGEQYF. CDR3 in DNA: TGTGCCAGCAGCCAAGTCTACGGCGCTGGCGAGCAGTACTTC.

The V gene is TRBV7-6, the J gene TRBJ1-3, with D possibly matching TRBD1 (5 bases). The CDR3 sequence is 14 residues long. Germline V CDR1 and CDR2: SGHVS, FNYEAQ. V lost 5 bases to trimming and J lost 0 bases, with 8 bases between them. CDR3 protein: CASSMTVSGNTIYF. CDR3 in DNA: TGTGCCAGCAGCATGACAGTCTCTGGAAACACCATATATTTT.

Points on this clone: Other nucleotide sequences in the sample specify the same CDR3. The chain is built from TRBV28 and TRBJ2-1; 8 bases align to TRBD2. CDR3 length: 14 amino acids. The germline V gene encodes CDR1 MDHEN and CDR2 SYDVKM. The V segment lost 6 bases and the J segment 9 bases; nucleotides outside the gene matches: 10. The CDR3 nucleotides read TGTGCCAGCAGCCCGGGGCTAGCGGGTTCTGAGCAGTTCTTC. Translation gives CASSPGLAGSEQFF.

The chain recombines TRBV4-1 with TRBJ1-6, with D possibly matching TRBD1 (5 bases). Germline V gene sequence: CDR1 MGHRA, CDR2 YSYEKL. The length of the CDR3 is 19 residues. The V end was cut by 0 bases, the J end by 0 bases, with 15 bases between. The CDR3 is CASSQDRSRARSYNSPLHF. The CDR3 DNA reads as TGCGCCAGCAGCCAAGATCGCTCCAGGGCCCGCTCCTATAATTCACCCCTCCACTTT.

This clone was recorded only once. The V and J genes are TRBV28 and TRBJ1-2; tentatively, D is TRBD1 (5 bases). There are 11 residues in the CDR3. CDR1 is MDHEN and CDR2 is SYDVKM in the germline V gene. Trimming shortened V by 10 bases and J by 8 bases, and 14 bases separated the two germline ends. CDR3 bases: TGTGCCACTGAACAGGAACCCGGCTACACCTTC. Its translation is CATEQEPGYTF.

This chain joins TRBV3-1 (or the pseudogene TRBV3-2) and TRBJ1-5; D is ambiguous. Germline CDR1 is LGHDT and CDR2 is YNNKEL (reference sequence). The V gene lost 3 bases and the J gene lost 4 bases, with 10 bases spanning the gap. This CDR3 is 14 amino acids long. CDR3 DNA: TGTGCCAGCAGCCAGGTTGCGGGTAATCAGCCCCAGCATTTT. Translated, it gives CASSQVAGNQPQHF.

The CDR3 nucleotides read TGTGCCAGCAGCGCTCAGGAGTACACCATATATTTT. Its protein product is CASSAQEYTIYF. V and J are TRBV11-3 and TRBJ1-3; no reliable D call. V was pared by 5 bases and J by 8 bases, with 10 bases between. CDR1 is SGHNT and CDR2 is YENEEA in the germline V gene. The CDR3 sequence is 12 residues long.

The V call is TRBV27, the J call TRBJ1-6; D perhaps matches TRBD1 (5 bases). The V end lost 6 bases, the J end lost 9 bases, and 18 bases lay between the germline ends. In germline, CDR1 is MNHEY, CDR2 SMNVEV (reference sequence). The CDR3 length is 15 residues. CDR3 DNA sequence: TGTGCCAGCAGCTACGGGGAGGGAAGGGGTTCACCCCTCCACTTT. Translating gives CASSYGEGRGSPLHF.

The V and J genes are TRBV7-9 and TRBJ1-2; TRBD1 matches at 12 bases. The CDR3 has 15 amino acids. Germline CDR1 and CDR2: SEHNR and FQNEAQ (reference sequence). The trim removed 5 bases at V and 3 bases at J, leaving 4 bases unmatched. The CDR3 sequence: CASSPGTGGYYGYTF. The CDR3 DNA sequence: TGTGCCAGCAGCCCCGGGACAGGGGGCTACTATGGCTACACCTTC.

The chain joins TRBV2 to TRBJ1-4; perhaps TRBD1 as D (5 bases). Germline CDR1 is SNHLY and CDR2 is FYNNEI. There are 15 residues in the CDR3. Deletions cut 5 bases from V and 8 bases from J, with 18 bases between. For the CDR3, the DNA is TGTGCCAGCAGTACCCAGCAGGGTTTCGGAGAAAAACTGTTTTTT. It yields the protein CASSTQQGFGEKLFF.

This chain joins TRBV24-1 and TRBJ2-7; 10 bases map to TRBD2. Germline assignment: CDR1 KGHDR and CDR2 SFDVKD. The CDR3 has 16 residues. V was clipped by 2 bases and J by 3 bases; unmatched bases: 6. The CDR3 sequence: CATSDSGLADGYEQYF. CDR3 DNA sequence: TGTGCCACCAGTGATTCCGGACTAGCGGATGGCTACGAGCAGTACTTC.

The rearrangement uses TRBV6-5 and TRBJ2-7; 9 bases line up with TRBD1. The CDR3 spans 14 residues. Unmatched junction bases numbered 3, after V lost 2 bases and J lost 4 bases. CDR1 is MNHEY, CDR2 SVGAGI, per germline. For the CDR3, the DNA is TGTGCCAGCAGTTACACGGGACAGGGATACGAGCAGTACTTC. Its translation is CASSYTGQGYEQYF.

The rearrangement joins TRBV4-1 to TRBJ1-5; the match to TRBD1 covers 9 bases. V was clipped by 0 bases and J by 8 bases; unmatched bases: 8. CDR3 length equals 16 residues. Germline CDR1 reads MGHRA; CDR2 reads YSYEKL. The CDR3, as DNA: TGCGCCAGCAGCCAAGAGGCCGACAGGGGGTCGAAGCCCCAGCATTTT. This translates into CASSQEADRGSKPQHF.

This chain connects TRBV6-2 or TRBV6-3 to TRBJ2-6; no clear D. With 6 bases removed from V and 3 bases from J, the gap between germline ends came to 12 bases. Germline CDR1 MNHEY, CDR2 SVGEGT. CDR3 length: 15 amino acids. The CDR3, as DNA: TGTGCCAGCAGCGATTCAGGTGGTGGGGCCAACGTCCTGACTTTC. Amino acid sequence: CASSDSGGGANVLTF.

The V call is TRBV18, the J call TRBJ1-2, with 8 bases lining up with TRBD1. Per the germline V gene, CDR1 is KGHSH and CDR2 is LQKENI. The CDR3 runs 13 residues. Unmatched junction bases numbered 2, after V lost 2 bases and J lost 6 bases. CDR3 region: CASSPAQGDGYTF. Written as DNA, the CDR3 is TGTGCCAGCTCACCAGCACAGGGGGATGGCTACACCTTC.

The gene calls are TRBV7-2 and TRBJ2-3, with 8 bases fitting TRBD2. This CDR3 has 17 residues. With 4 bases clipped from V and 1 base from J, the junction kept 10 bases outside the gene matches. The germline V gene has CDR1 SGHTA and CDR2 FQGNSA. In DNA form, the CDR3 reads TGTGCCAGCAGCTCTCCAAGCCCAGCGGGGGGCACAGATACGCAGTATTTT. This codes for CASSSPSPAGGTDTQYF.

The rearrangement links TRBV7-6 to TRBJ2-5; 7 nucleotides align to TRBD1. Germline trimming cut 6 bases from V and 5 bases from J; bases unmatched to any gene: 15. CDR1 is SGHVS and CDR2 is FNYEAQ in the germline V gene. CDR3 length: 16 residues. For the CDR3, the DNA is TGTGCCAGCAGTCCGACAGGGTCTTCATCGCCGGAGACCCAGTACTTC. Translation gives CASSPTGSSSPETQYF.

The chain joins TRBV29-1 to TRBJ2-7; 9 nucleotides align to TRBD2. The CDR3 length is 13 residues. J was trimmed by 6 bases and V by 1 base; bases with no gene match: 4. Germline CDR1 and CDR2: SQVTM and ANQGSEA. CDR3 DNA sequence: TGCAGCGTTGAAGGATGGCGGGAGGGCGAGCAGTACTTC. Amino acids: CSVEGWREGEQYF.

This chain connects TRBV3-1 (or the pseudogene TRBV3-2) to TRBJ1-6; the D is unclear. The germline gives CDR1 LGHDT, CDR2 YNNKEL (reference sequence). V dropped 1 base and J dropped 3 bases, with 13 bases sitting between them. This CDR3 is built from 17 residues. DNA for the CDR3: TGTGCCAGCAGCCAAGGACCCCGAGTCGGCTATAATTCACCCCTCCACTTT. Its translation is CASSQGPRVGYNSPLHF.

The rearrangement links TRBV15 to TRBJ1-1; 11 positions agree with TRBD1. The CDR3 spans 16 residues. The J segment lost 4 bases and the V segment lost 2 bases, leaving 6 bases of the junction unmatched. Germline V lookup: CDR1 LNHNV, CDR2 YYDKDF (reference sequence). The CDR3 is CATSRSGQGAFTEAFF. Here the CDR3 DNA reads TGTGCCACCAGCAGATCAGGACAGGGGGCTTTCACTGAAGCTTTCTTT.